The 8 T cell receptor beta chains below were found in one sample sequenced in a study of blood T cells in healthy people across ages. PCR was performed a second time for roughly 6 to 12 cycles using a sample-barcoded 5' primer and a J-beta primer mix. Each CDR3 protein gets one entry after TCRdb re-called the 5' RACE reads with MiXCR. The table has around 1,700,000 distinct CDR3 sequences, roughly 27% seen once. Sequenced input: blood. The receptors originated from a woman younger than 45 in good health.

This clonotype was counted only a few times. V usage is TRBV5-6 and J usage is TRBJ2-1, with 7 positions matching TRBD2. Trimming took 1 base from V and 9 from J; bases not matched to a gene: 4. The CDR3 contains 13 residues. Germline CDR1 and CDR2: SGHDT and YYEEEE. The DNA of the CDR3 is TGTGCCAGCAGCTTGTGGCCGGGAGGTGAGCAGTTCTTC. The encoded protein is CASSLWPGGEQFF.

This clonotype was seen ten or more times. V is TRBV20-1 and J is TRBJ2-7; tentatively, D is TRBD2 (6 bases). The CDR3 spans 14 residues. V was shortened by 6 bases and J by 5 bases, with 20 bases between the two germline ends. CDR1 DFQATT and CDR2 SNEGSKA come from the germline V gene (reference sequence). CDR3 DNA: TGCAGTGCCCCAGATAAAGCGGGTTTCGACGAGCAGTACTTC. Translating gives CSAPDKAGFDEQYF.

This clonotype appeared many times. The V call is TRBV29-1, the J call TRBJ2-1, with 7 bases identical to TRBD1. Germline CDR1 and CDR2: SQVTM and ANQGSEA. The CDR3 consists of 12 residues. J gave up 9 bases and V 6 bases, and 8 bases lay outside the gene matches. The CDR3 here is CSVKGATGEQFF. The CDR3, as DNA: TGCAGCGTCAAGGGGGCGACAGGTGAGCAGTTCTTC.

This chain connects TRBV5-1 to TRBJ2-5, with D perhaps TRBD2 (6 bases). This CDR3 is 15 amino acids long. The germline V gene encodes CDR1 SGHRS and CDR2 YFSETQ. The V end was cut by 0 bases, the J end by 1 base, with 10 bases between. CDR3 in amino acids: CASSLARRAQETQYF. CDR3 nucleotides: TGCGCCAGCAGCTTGGCCCGGAGGGCCCAAGAGACCCAGTACTTC.

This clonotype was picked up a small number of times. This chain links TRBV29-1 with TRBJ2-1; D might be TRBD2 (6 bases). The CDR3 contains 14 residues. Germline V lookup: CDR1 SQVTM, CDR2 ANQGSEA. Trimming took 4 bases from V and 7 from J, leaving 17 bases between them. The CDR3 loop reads CSVGGGGGTNEQFF. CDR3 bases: TGCAGCGTTGGAGGTGGTGGCGGGACGAATGAGCAGTTCTTC.

This chain's CDR3 is CSARDTGELARETQYF. Here the CDR3 DNA reads TGCAGTGCTAGAGATACCGGAGAACTAGCGCGGGAGACCCAGTACTTC. The genes are TRBV20-1 and TRBJ2-5, with 7 nucleotides matching TRBD2. The CDR3 extends over 16 amino acids. CDR1 is DFQATT, CDR2 SNEGSKA, per germline (reference sequence). Unmatched junction bases numbered 12, after V lost 0 bases and J lost 5 bases.

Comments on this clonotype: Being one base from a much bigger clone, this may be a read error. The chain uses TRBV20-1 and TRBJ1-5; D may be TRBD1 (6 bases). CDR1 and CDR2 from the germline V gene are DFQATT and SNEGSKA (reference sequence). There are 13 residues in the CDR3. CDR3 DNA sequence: TGCGGTGCTAGAGATGAGGGGGATCAGCCCCAGCATTTT. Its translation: CGARDEGDQPQHF.

The CDR3 DNA follows: TGTGCCAGCAGTGAAGCAACAACAGCGGACCGCGTGCAGTACTTC. As protein: CASSEATTADRVQYF. The V and J genes are TRBV2 and TRBJ2-7, with D possibly being TRBD2 (5 bases). The CDR3 contains 15 residues. V shed 0 bases and J shed 9 bases, with 18 bases lying between them. Per the germline V gene, CDR1 is SNHLY and CDR2 is FYNNEI.